The rows below give T cell receptor beta chains drawn from one sample of a study of T cells in Graves' hyperthyroidism and ophthalmopathy. MiXCR was run by TCRdb on the multiplex PCR reads, yielding one entry per CDR3 protein. Of hundreds of thousands of distinct CDR3 sequences listed, about two fifths are singletons. Sequenced material: blood. These receptors were taken from a man aged 18-30 years with Graves' hyperthyroidism. CDR3s include the opening cysteine and the closing phenylalanine or tryptophan. D genes are given only for firm matches. Clone sizes are given selectively: once, few, many, or a class where the clone is expanded.

j_gene: TRBJ1-5; v_gene: TRBV7-2; d_gene: .; abundance: many; CDR3aa: CASSLERSNQPQHF; CDR3nt: TGTGCCAGCAGCTTAGAGCGGTCAAATCAGCCCCAGCATTTT
j_gene: TRBJ1-2; v_gene: TRBV2; d_gene: .; abundance: .; CDR3aa: CASSGVDSPSYGYTF; CDR3nt: TGTGCCAGCAGTGGGGTGGACAGCCCTTCTTATGGCTACACCTTC
j_gene: TRBJ2-5; v_gene: TRBV25-1; d_gene: .; abundance: many; CDR3aa: CASRDRRETQYF; CDR3nt: TGTGCCAGCAGAGACCGGAGGGAGACCCAGTACTTC
j_gene: TRBJ2-7; v_gene: TRBV11-2; d_gene: TRBD2; abundance: .; CDR3aa: CASSQGRDYSYEQYF; CDR3nt: TGCGCCAGCAGCCAAGGGCGGGACTACTCCTACGAGCAGTACTTC
j_gene: TRBJ1-3; v_gene: TRBV14; d_gene: .; abundance: .; CDR3aa: CASSQAPLGSGNTIYF; CDR3nt: TGTGCCAGCAGCCAAGCACCTTTGGGTTCTGGAAACACCATATATTTT
j_gene: TRBJ1-5; v_gene: TRBV6-5; d_gene: .; abundance: .; CDR3aa: CASSEGSRAQPQHF; CDR3nt: TGTGCCAGCAGTGAAGGGAGCAGGGCCCAGCCCCAGCATTTT
j_gene: TRBJ2-5; v_gene: TRBV7-2; d_gene: .; abundance: .; CDR3aa: CASSPNAVRHQYF; CDR3nt: TGTGCCAGCAGCCCTAATGCGGTTCGGCACCAGTACTTC
j_gene: TRBJ2-5; v_gene: TRBV7-9; d_gene: .; abundance: many; CDR3aa: CASSLAPTARGTQYF; CDR3nt: TGTGCCAGCAGCTTAGCGCCGACAGCAAGAGGGACCCAGTACTTC
j_gene: TRBJ2-7; v_gene: TRBV7-2; d_gene: TRBD2; abundance: .; CDR3aa: CASSPPAETSDEQYF; CDR3nt: TGTGCCAGCAGCCCGCCCGCGGAGACTAGCGACGAGCAGTACTTC
j_gene: TRBJ2-3; v_gene: TRBV7-3; d_gene: TRBD2; abundance: few; CDR3aa: CASSLSGAYTDTQYF; CDR3nt: TGTGCCAGCAGTTTAAGCGGGGCCTACACAGATACGCAGTATTTT
j_gene: TRBJ1-4; v_gene: TRBV13; d_gene: .; abundance: many; CDR3aa: CASSSTENEKLFF; CDR3nt: TGTGCCAGCAGCTCGACGGAAAATGAAAAACTGTTTTTT
j_gene: TRBJ2-5; v_gene: TRBV20-1; d_gene: .; abundance: many; CDR3aa: CSASTVQETQYF; CDR3nt: TGCAGTGCTAGTACAGTCCAAGAGACCCAGTACTTC
j_gene: TRBJ2-5; v_gene: TRBV29-1; d_gene: .; abundance: few; CDR3aa: CSGGSQETQYF; CDR3nt: TGCAGCGGGGGGTCTCAAGAGACCCAGTACTTC
j_gene: TRBJ2-5; v_gene: TRBV13; d_gene: TRBD1; abundance: few; CDR3aa: CASSTWTGMKETQYF; CDR3nt: TGTGCCAGCAGCACCTGGACAGGGATGAAAGAGACCCAGTACTTC
j_gene: TRBJ2-2; v_gene: TRBV7-2; d_gene: TRBD2; abundance: few; CDR3aa: CASSSYSGRGVGELFF; CDR3nt: TGTGCCAGCAGCTCATATAGCGGGAGGGGTGTCGGGGAGCTGTTTTTT
j_gene: TRBJ1-4; v_gene: TRBV5-8; d_gene: TRBD1; abundance: .; CDR3aa: CASSQDRGQSEKLFF; CDR3nt: TGTGCCAGCAGCCAGGACAGGGGGCAGAGTGAAAAACTGTTTTTT
j_gene: TRBJ2-2; v_gene: TRBV19; d_gene: TRBD1; abundance: few; CDR3aa: CASSIGQGAYAGELFF; CDR3nt: TGTGCCAGTAGTATAGGACAGGGGGCTTACGCCGGGGAGCTGTTTTTT
j_gene: TRBJ2-5; v_gene: TRBV29-1; d_gene: .; abundance: .; CDR3aa: CSVPGPAHETQYF; CDR3nt: TGCAGCGTTCCGGGACCGGCACACGAGACCCAGTACTTC
j_gene: TRBJ2-5; v_gene: TRBV19; d_gene: .; abundance: .; CDR3aa: CASSRGTAGESETQYF; CDR3nt: TGTGCCAGTAGTAGAGGTACAGCCGGAGAGTCTGAGACCCAGTACTTC
j_gene: TRBJ1-5; v_gene: TRBV6-2/TRBV6-3; d_gene: .; abundance: .; CDR3aa: CASSLLRNNQPQHF; CDR3nt: TGTGCCAGCAGTTTGCTAAGGAATAATCAGCCCCAGCATTTT
j_gene: TRBJ1-1; v_gene: TRBV7-2; d_gene: .; abundance: .; CDR3aa: CASSLRGAAEAFF; CDR3nt: TGTGCCAGCAGCTTAAGAGGAGCGGCTGAAGCTTTCTTT
j_gene: TRBJ2-5; v_gene: TRBV20-1; d_gene: .; abundance: few; CDR3aa: CSARDGSRAGETQYF; CDR3nt: TGCAGTGCTAGAGATGGGAGCAGGGCTGGGGAGACCCAGTACTTC
j_gene: TRBJ2-7; v_gene: TRBV6-1; d_gene: .; abundance: many; CDR3aa: CASSASGEGSYEQYF; CDR3nt: TGTGCCAGCAGTGCCTCAGGGGAAGGGTCCTACGAGCAGTACTTC
j_gene: TRBJ1-1; v_gene: TRBV7-9; d_gene: .; abundance: .; CDR3aa: CASSLGSTVEAFF; CDR3nt: TGTGCCAGCAGCCTTGGGTCTACGGTAGAAGCTTTCTTT
j_gene: TRBJ1-3; v_gene: TRBV10-3; d_gene: .; abundance: .; CDR3aa: CAGRDSAGNTIYF; CDR3nt: TGTGCCGGAAGAGACAGTGCCGGAAACACCATATATTTT
j_gene: TRBJ1-2; v_gene: TRBV2; d_gene: .; abundance: .; CDR3aa: CASGDSNYGYTF; CDR3nt: TGTGCCAGCGGAGATAGCAACTATGGCTACACCTTC
j_gene: TRBJ2-7; v_gene: TRBV7-9; d_gene: .; abundance: few; CDR3aa: CASSPSQGSYEQYF; CDR3nt: TGTGCCAGCAGCCCCAGCCAGGGATCCTACGAGCAGTACTTC
j_gene: TRBJ1-5; v_gene: TRBV15; d_gene: TRBD1; abundance: once; CDR3aa: CATSSWDRGTNQPQHF; CDR3nt: TGTGCCACCAGCAGTTGGGACAGGGGGACCAATCAGCCCCAGCATTTT
j_gene: TRBJ2-2; v_gene: TRBV5-1; d_gene: .; abundance: many; CDR3aa: CASSFGGTNTGELFF; CDR3nt: TGCGCCAGCAGCTTCGGGGGAACGAACACCGGGGAGCTGTTTTTT
j_gene: TRBJ1-2; v_gene: TRBV15; d_gene: .; abundance: .; CDR3aa: CATSREGLAGGYTF; CDR3nt: TGTGCCACCAGCAGAGAGGGCCTAGCGGGTGGCTACACCTTC
j_gene: TRBJ1-4; v_gene: TRBV20-1; d_gene: .; abundance: .; CDR3aa: CSAPPAGGDEKLFF; CDR3nt: TGCAGTGCACCCCCGGCGGGAGGAGATGAAAAACTGTTTTTT
j_gene: TRBJ2-7; v_gene: TRBV7-9; d_gene: .; abundance: .; CDR3aa: CASSQTVLWGSYEQYF; CDR3nt: TGTGCCAGCAGCCAGACAGTACTTTGGGGTTCCTACGAGCAGTACTTC
j_gene: TRBJ2-7; v_gene: TRBV4-1; d_gene: TRBD2; abundance: once; CDR3aa: CASSQDETSVYEQYF; CDR3nt: TGTGCCAGCAGCCAAGACGAGACTAGCGTATACGAGCAGTACTTC
j_gene: TRBJ1-5; v_gene: TRBV7-4; d_gene: .; abundance: .; CDR3aa: CASSQVRGAGQPQHF; CDR3nt: TGTGCCAGCAGCCAAGTAAGGGGGGCAGGTCAGCCCCAGCATTTT
j_gene: TRBJ1-4; v_gene: TRBV20-1; d_gene: .; abundance: .; CDR3aa: CSARMGPTFKGELFF; CDR3nt: TGCAGTGCTAGAATGGGACCCACCTTTAAGGGGGAACTGTTTTTT
j_gene: TRBJ2-2; v_gene: TRBV7-9; d_gene: .; abundance: .; CDR3aa: CASSSDIEGPQPLNTGELFF; CDR3nt: TGTGCCAGCAGCTCGGATATTGAGGGACCGCAACCCCTCAACACCGGGGAGCTGTTTTTT
j_gene: TRBJ1-1; v_gene: TRBV2; d_gene: TRBD1; abundance: .; CDR3aa: CASSFPSWGDRGVNTEAFF; CDR3nt: TGTGCCAGCAGTTTCCCCTCCTGGGGGGACAGGGGAGTGAACACTGAAGCTTTCTTT
j_gene: TRBJ1-2; v_gene: TRBV5-1; d_gene: .; abundance: .; CDR3aa: CASSLGAGHNYTF; CDR3nt: TGCGCCAGCAGCTTGGGGGCAGGGCATAACTACACCTTC
j_gene: TRBJ1-2; v_gene: TRBV12-3/TRBV12-4; d_gene: TRBD1; abundance: .; CDR3aa: CASSNAGGAGYGYTF; CDR3nt: TGTGCCAGCAGTAATGCAGGGGGCGCGGGCTATGGCTACACCTTC
j_gene: TRBJ2-7; v_gene: TRBV13; d_gene: .; abundance: few; CDR3aa: CASSKGDAPYEQYF; CDR3nt: TGTGCCAGCAGCAAGGGGGACGCCCCCTACGAGCAGTACTTC
j_gene: TRBJ1-1; v_gene: TRBV29-1; d_gene: TRBD1; abundance: many; CDR3aa: CSVRLTGGGTEAFF; CDR3nt: TGCAGCGTTCGTCTCACAGGGGGTGGCACTGAAGCTTTCTTT
j_gene: TRBJ2-2; v_gene: TRBV7-2; d_gene: .; abundance: few; CDR3aa: CASSLHGSELTGELFF; CDR3nt: TGTGCCAGCAGCTTACATGGTAGCGAACTCACCGGGGAGCTGTTTTTT
j_gene: TRBJ1-5; v_gene: TRBV6-1; d_gene: .; abundance: .; CDR3aa: CASSPRGYNQPQHF; CDR3nt: TGTGCCAGCAGTCCCCGCGGTTACAATCAGCCCCAGCATTTT